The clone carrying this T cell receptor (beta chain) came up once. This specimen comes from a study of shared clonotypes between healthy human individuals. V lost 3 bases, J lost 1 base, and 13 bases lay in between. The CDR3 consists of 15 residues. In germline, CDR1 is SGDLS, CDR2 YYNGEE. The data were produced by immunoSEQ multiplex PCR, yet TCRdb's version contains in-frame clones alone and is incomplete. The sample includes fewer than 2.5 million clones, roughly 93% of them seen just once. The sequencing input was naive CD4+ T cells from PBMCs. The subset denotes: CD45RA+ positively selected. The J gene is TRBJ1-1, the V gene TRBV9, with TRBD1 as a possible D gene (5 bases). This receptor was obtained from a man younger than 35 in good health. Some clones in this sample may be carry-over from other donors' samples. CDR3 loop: CASSDMAGRNTEAFF. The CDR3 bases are TGTGCCAGCAGCGATATGGCAGGGAGGAACACTGAAGCTTTCTTT.